Each of the 17 T cell receptor beta chains below was sequenced from the same sample in a study of blood T cells in healthy people across ages. Sample-barcoded 5' priming and a J-beta primer mix drove a second PCR of roughly 7 to 11 cycles. From the 5' RACE reads, TCRdb called clonotypes with MiXCR, one entry per CDR3 protein. The data show roughly 1.9 million distinct CDR3 sequences, about two fifths seen once. Sequenced: blood. These receptors were taken from a human donor in good health.

The CDR3, as DNA: TGTGCCAGCAGCAAATATTCGTTTTCTCCAAAAGACAGCGCTCAAGAGACCCAGTACTTC. Its translation is CASSKYSFSPKDSAQETQYF. The chain links TRBV21-1 to TRBJ2-5; TRBD1 was called by the table and not checked on the DNA. TRBV21-1 is noted as a pseudogene. The CDR3 runs 20 residues.

This clonotype was seen just once. V gene TRBV15 combines with J gene TRBJ1-1; 7 nucleotides agree with TRBD1. Trimming cost V 3 bases and J 1 base; bases outside gene matches: 5. Germline V gene data show CDR1 as LNHNV and CDR2 as YYDKDF (reference sequence). This CDR3 spans 15 amino acids. CDR3 in amino acids: CATSSFRGENTEAFF. Here the CDR3 DNA reads TGTGCCACCAGCAGCTTCAGGGGGGAGAACACTGAAGCTTTCTTT.

This clonotype was counted a few times. The chain carries TRBV7-8 and TRBJ1-5; 9 bases are shared with TRBD1. Trimming cost V 6 bases and J 5 bases; bases outside gene matches: 8. CDR3 length: 15 amino acids. The germline V gene encodes CDR1 SGHVS and CDR2 FQNEAQ. As DNA, the CDR3 is TGTGCCAGCAGGAAGGACAGGGGCCGGGATCAGCCCCAGCATTTT. Its translation is CASRKDRGRDQPQHF.

This clonotype was detected a few times. V is TRBV28 and J is TRBJ1-4; D may be TRBD1 (5 bases). The germline V gene encodes CDR1 MDHEN and CDR2 SYDVKM. There are 12 residues in the CDR3. V was cut by 7 bases and J by 8 bases, with 11 bases left in between. CDR3 residues: CASKGLLEKLFF. The DNA for the CDR3 is TGTGCCAGCAAGGGACTGTTAGAAAAACTGTTTTTT.

The chain carries TRBV20-1 and TRBJ1-2; D might be TRBD1 (6 bases). Germline lookup yields CDR1 DFQATT and CDR2 SNEGSKA (reference sequence). Trimming stripped 2 bases from V and 5 bases from J, with 18 bases between. This CDR3 is built from 15 residues. CDR3 residues: CSARFRGRGSYGYTF. The CDR3 coding sequence is TGCAGTGCTAGATTCAGGGGAAGGGGGAGTTATGGCTACACCTTC.

This clonotype was seen more than once but under ten times. This chain joins TRBV7-2 and TRBJ2-7; TRBD1 might be the D (5 bases). Germline V gene data show CDR1 as SGHTA and CDR2 as FQGNSA. The CDR3 runs 15 residues. V lost 5 bases to trimming and J lost 1 base, with 15 bases between them. The CDR3 protein is CASSRQLQESYEQYF. The CDR3 bases are TGTGCCAGCAGCCGCCAGCTACAGGAATCCTACGAGCAGTACTTC.

This clonotype showed up just a few times. V usage is TRBV10-3 and J usage is TRBJ1-6; 8 nucleotides align to TRBD1. V lost 3 bases to trimming and J lost 7 bases; unmatched junction nucleotides: 5. This CDR3 has 15 amino acids. Germline V gives CDR1 ENHRY, CDR2 SYGVKD. CDR3: CAISDPRQGNSPLHF. CDR3 in DNA: TGTGCCATCAGTGACCCGAGACAGGGGAATTCACCCCTCCACTTT.

This clonotype appeared many times. J is TRBJ2-6 and V is TRBV10-3; D remains unclear. Germline assignment: CDR1 ENHRY and CDR2 SYGVKD. The CDR3 spans 14 residues. V lost 2 bases, J lost 4 bases, and 6 bases lay in between. CDR3 DNA: TGTGCCATCAGTGAGCTAGGAGGGGCCAACGTCCTGACTTTC. Its translation is CAISELGGANVLTF.

The chain is built from TRBV3-1 and TRBJ2-1, with TRBD2 matching over 8 bases. Germline CDR1 is LGHDT and CDR2 is YNNKEL (reference sequence). With V trimmed by 0 bases and J by 8 bases, 9 bases remained unmatched. This CDR3 has 16 amino acids. CDR3 sequence (DNA): TGTGCCAGCAGCCAAGATCCCAGGACTAGCTCTGATGAGCAGTTCTTC. It translates to CASSQDPRTSSDEQFF.

V is TRBV6-2 or TRBV6-3 and J is TRBJ2-4; possible D gene TRBD2, 6 bases. V was cut by 6 bases and J by 9 bases, with 18 bases left in between. CDR3 size: 14 residues. Germline lookup yields CDR1 MNHEY and CDR2 SVGEGT. CDR3 sequence reads: CASSVIGKGGIQYF. CDR3 DNA sequence: TGTGCCAGCAGCGTTATAGGAAAGGGAGGCATTCAGTACTTC.

The chain employs TRBV20-1 and TRBJ2-7; 7 bases fit TRBD1. Per the germline V gene, CDR1 is DFQATT and CDR2 is SNEGSKA (reference sequence). The CDR3 runs 12 residues. J was trimmed by 3 bases and V by 6 bases; bases with no gene match: 5. CDR3 in amino acids: CSAAGTVYEQYF. CDR3 nucleotide sequence: TGCAGTGCAGCCGGGACAGTCTACGAGCAGTACTTC.

This chain connects TRBV24-1 to TRBJ2-3; perhaps TRBD2 as D (6 bases). CDR1 is KGHDR and CDR2 is SFDVKD in the germline V gene. The length of the CDR3 is 16 residues. The germline V and J ends were trimmed by 1 base and 1 base, with 11 bases remaining between them. This CDR3 reads CATSDFRREGTDTQYF. The CDR3 DNA follows: TGTGCCACCAGTGATTTCAGGAGGGAGGGCACAGATACGCAGTATTTT.

The chain recombines TRBV9 with TRBJ2-3; unclear D gene. V lost 3 bases and J lost 2, with 19 bases in between. Germline V gene lookup returns CDR1 SGDLS and CDR2 YYNGEE. The CDR3 totals 17 residues. Here the CDR3 reads CASSAALIFGNTDTQYF. CDR3 in DNA: TGTGCCAGCAGCGCAGCCCTAATTTTTGGAAACACAGATACGCAGTATTTT.

This rearrangement joins TRBV20-1 to TRBJ2-1; TRBD2 matches at 10 bases. Germline V gene lookup returns CDR1 DFQATT and CDR2 SNEGSKA (reference sequence). The J segment lost 9 bases and the V segment lost 6 bases, leaving 11 bases of the junction unmatched. The length of the CDR3 is 14 residues. DNA of the CDR3: TGCAGTGCCATTAGCGGGGGGCCGAGGGGTGAGCAGTTCTTC. Residues: CSAISGGPRGEQFF.

The genes are TRBV4-3 and TRBJ2-1; D tentatively reads TRBD1 or TRBD2 (5 bases each). V lost 3 bases, J lost 5 bases, and 11 bases lay in between. The CDR3 contains 14 residues. CDR1 is LGHNA, CDR2 YSLEER, per germline. The CDR3 bases are TGCGCCAGCAGCCACTATAAGGGACACAATGAGCAGTTCTTC. Its translation: CASSHYKGHNEQFF.

The chain has TRBV21-1 and TRBJ2-1; the table names TRBD2, a call not compared with the DNA. TRBV21-1 corresponds to a pseudogene. The length of the CDR3 is 16 residues. CDR3 protein: CASGTPNAWRGGCQFF. CDR3 coding DNA: TGTGCCAGCGGCACTCCGAACGCGTGGCGGGGGGGCTGTCAGTTCTTC.

This clonotype occurred once. The rearrangement links TRBV24-1 to TRBJ2-5, with 9 bases identical to TRBD2. V lost 4 bases and J lost 4; bases outside the gene matches: 9. CDR3 length equals 16 residues. Germline V gene sequence: CDR1 KGHDR, CDR2 SFDVKD. The CDR3 reads CATSDPAGGRPETQYF. The DNA for the CDR3 is TGTGCCACCAGTGACCCAGCGGGGGGACGTCCAGAGACCCAGTACTTC.